What follows describes a single TCR beta chain. What it recognizes is unknown. This sample stems from a study of cytotoxic CD8 clonotypes in ibrutinib-treated CLL. Study-level information: IGHV unmutated 17 to 18; relapsed/refractory fewer than 13; treatment-naive about 15. Complete response was seen in 2 patients and partial in around 24; roughly twelve progressed and around 14 stayed remitted after a median approximately 70 months. The response samples were taken once patients had been treated for a median of around 11 months, range 6 to 36.

V lost 4 bases and J lost 1; bases outside the gene matches: 7. The CDR3 totals 15 residues. CDR1 and CDR2 (germline): SNHLY, FYNNEI. Here immunoSEQ multiplex PCR was the method, and the copy in TCRdb shows in-frame clones only, minus some. This table holds 110,000 to 150,000 clones, 75% to 95% found once. Study-wide results and caveats: Clonality was higher at baseline than in age-matched healthy donors and tracked circulating CD8+ T-cell counts.

Sequencing used PBMCs, obtained after 12 months of ibrutinib treatment. The sequence was obtained from a human donor with chronic lymphocytic leukemia. The chain combines TRBV2 with TRBJ2-7; TRBD1 matches 7 bases. The CDR3 sequence: CASSVEGQASYEQYF. CDR3 in DNA: TGTGCCAGCAGTGTAGAAGGACAGGCGTCCTACGAGCAGTACTTC.